This T cell receptor beta chain was identified in a study of control samples from healthy donors and cancer patients. CDR1 and CDR2 (germline): SQVTM, ANQGSEA. V lost 6 bases, J lost 9 bases, and 11 bases lay in between. This CDR3 has 10 amino acids. Measured with immunoSEQ multiplex PCR; TCRdb has only the in-frame clones, and not every one. The sample lists 70,000 to 75,000 clones, under 90% occurring once. The rearrangement links TRBV29-1 to TRBJ1-1; a possible D gene is TRBD1 (5 bases). The source is a man aged 60 to 75 with lung cancer. The sample comprised PBMCs. Here the CDR3 reads CSVVKGKAFF. CDR3 in DNA: TGCAGCGTGGTGAAGGGGAAAGCTTTCTTT. Full variable domain (missing parts from reference TRBV29-1 and TRBJ1-1): SAVISQKPSRDICQRGTSLTIQCQVDSQVTMMFWYRQQPGQSLTLIATANQGSEATYESGFVIDKFPISRPNLTFSTLTVSNMSPEDSSIYLCSVVKGKAFFGQGTRLTVV.